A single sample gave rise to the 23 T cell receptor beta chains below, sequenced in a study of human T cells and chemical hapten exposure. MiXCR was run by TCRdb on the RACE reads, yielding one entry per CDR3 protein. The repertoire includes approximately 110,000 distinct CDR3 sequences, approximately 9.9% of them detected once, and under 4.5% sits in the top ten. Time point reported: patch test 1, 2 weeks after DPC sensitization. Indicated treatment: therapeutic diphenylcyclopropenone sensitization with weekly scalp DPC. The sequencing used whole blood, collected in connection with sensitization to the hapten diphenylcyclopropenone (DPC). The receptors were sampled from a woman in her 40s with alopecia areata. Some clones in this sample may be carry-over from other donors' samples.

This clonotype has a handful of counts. Written as DNA, the CDR3 is TGTGCCAGCAGCTTGAGACCGGGACAGGGGACCCACGAGCAGTACTTC. Its protein product is CASSLRPGQGTHEQYF. The gene calls are TRBV11-2 and TRBJ2-7; 10 bases are shared with TRBD1. Germline values: CDR1 SGHAT, CDR2 FQNNGV. This CDR3 spans 16 amino acids. The trim removed 3 bases at V and 5 bases at J, leaving 10 bases unmatched.

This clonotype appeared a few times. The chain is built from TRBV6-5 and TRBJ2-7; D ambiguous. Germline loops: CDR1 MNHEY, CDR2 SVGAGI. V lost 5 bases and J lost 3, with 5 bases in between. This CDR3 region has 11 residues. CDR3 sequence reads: CASSRFYEQYF. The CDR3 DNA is TGTGCCAGCAGTCGGTTCTACGAGCAGTACTTC.

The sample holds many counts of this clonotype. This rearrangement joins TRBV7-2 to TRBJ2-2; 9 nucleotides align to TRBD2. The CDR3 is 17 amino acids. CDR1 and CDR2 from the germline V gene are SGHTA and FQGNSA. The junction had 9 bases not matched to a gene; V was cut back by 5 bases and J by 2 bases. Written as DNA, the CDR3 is TGTGCCAGCAGCCCCAGGCGGGGGGGGCCCAACACCGGGGAGCTGTTTTTT. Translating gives CASSPRRGGPNTGELFF.

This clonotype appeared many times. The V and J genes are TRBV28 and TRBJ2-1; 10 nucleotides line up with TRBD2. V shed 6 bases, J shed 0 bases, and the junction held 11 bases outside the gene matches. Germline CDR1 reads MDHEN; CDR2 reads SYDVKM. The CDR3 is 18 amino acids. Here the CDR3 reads CASRARTSGESSYNEQFF. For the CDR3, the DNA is TGTGCCAGCAGGGCCAGGACTAGCGGAGAAAGCTCCTACAATGAGCAGTTCTTC.

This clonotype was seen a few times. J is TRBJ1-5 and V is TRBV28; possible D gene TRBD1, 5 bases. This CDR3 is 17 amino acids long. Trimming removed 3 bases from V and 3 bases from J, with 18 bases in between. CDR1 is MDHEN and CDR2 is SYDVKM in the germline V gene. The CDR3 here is CASSLALTGASNQPQHF. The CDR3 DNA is TGTGCCAGCAGTTTGGCCCTGACCGGGGCCTCCAATCAGCCCCAGCATTTT. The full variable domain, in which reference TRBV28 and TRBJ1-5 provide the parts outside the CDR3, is DVKVTQSSRYLVKRTGEKVFLECVQDMDHENMFWYRQDPGLGLRLIYFSYDVKMKEKGDIPEGYSVSREKKERFSLILESASTNQTSMYLCASSLALTGASNQPQHFGDGTRLSIL.

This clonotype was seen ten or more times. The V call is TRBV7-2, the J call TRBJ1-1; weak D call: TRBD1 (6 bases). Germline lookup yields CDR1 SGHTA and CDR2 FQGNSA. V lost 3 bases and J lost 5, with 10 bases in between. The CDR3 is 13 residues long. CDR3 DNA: TGTGCCAGCAGCTTTGGGGGCGCAACTGAAGCTTTCTTT. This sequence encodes CASSFGGATEAFF.

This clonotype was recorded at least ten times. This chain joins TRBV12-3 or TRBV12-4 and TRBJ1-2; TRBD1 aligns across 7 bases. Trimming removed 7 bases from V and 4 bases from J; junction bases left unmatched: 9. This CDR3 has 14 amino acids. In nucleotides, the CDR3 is TGTGCCAGCACCCCCACAGGGGCCTCCTATGGCTACACCTTC. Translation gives CASTPTGASYGYTF.

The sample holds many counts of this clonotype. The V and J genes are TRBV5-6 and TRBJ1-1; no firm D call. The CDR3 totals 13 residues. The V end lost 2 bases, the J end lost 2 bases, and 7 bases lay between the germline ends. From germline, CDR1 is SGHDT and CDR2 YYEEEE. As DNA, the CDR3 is TGTGCCAGCAGCTTTGGGTTAAACACTGAAGCTTTCTTT. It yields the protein CASSFGLNTEAFF.

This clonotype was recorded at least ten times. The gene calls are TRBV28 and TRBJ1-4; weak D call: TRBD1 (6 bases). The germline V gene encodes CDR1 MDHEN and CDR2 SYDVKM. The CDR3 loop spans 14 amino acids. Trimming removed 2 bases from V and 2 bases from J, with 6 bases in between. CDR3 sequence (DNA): TGTGCCAGCAGTTTAGGACAGACTAATGAAAAACTGTTTTTT. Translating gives CASSLGQTNEKLFF.

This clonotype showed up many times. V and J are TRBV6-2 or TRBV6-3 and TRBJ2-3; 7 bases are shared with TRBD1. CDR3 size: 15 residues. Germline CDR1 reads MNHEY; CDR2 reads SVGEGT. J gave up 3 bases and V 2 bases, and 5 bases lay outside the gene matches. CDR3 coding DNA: TGTGCCAGCAGTTACATGGGACAGCCGACAGATACGCAGTATTTT. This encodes CASSYMGQPTDTQYF.

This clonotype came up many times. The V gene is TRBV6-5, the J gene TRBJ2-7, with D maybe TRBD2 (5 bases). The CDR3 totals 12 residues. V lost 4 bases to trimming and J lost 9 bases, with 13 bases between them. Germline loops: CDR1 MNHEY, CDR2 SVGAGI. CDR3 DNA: TGTGCCAGCAGTTCCCCCGGGGTTCCGCAGTACTTC. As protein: CASSSPGVPQYF.

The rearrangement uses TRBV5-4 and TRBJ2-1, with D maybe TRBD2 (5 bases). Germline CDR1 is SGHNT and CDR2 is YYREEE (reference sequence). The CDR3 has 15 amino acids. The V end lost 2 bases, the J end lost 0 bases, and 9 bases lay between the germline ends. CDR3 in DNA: TGTGCCAGCAGCTTCGGACTCAGCTCCTACAATGAGCAGTTCTTC. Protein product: CASSFGLSSYNEQFF.

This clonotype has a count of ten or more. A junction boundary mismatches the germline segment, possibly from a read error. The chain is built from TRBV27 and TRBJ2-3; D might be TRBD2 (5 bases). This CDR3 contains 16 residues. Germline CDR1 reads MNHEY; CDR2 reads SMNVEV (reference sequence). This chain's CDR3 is CASSLTGRTSTDTQYF. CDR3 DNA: TGCGCCAGCAGTCTCACCGGGCGGACTAGCACAGATACGCAGTATTTT.

The CDR3 here is CSARRIAGGTETQYF. The CDR3 DNA is TGCAGTGCTAGGAGGATAGCGGGAGGGACGGAGACCCAGTACTTC. The genes are TRBV20-1 and TRBJ2-5, with 11 bases matching TRBD2. This CDR3 has 15 amino acids. Germline V gives CDR1 DFQATT, CDR2 SNEGSKA (reference sequence). Trimming took 3 bases from V and 5 from J; bases not matched to a gene: 8.

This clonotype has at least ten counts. Here the CDR3 reads CASSATSAYNEQFF. The CDR3 nucleotides read TGTGCCAGCAGCGCGACTAGCGCGTACAATGAGCAGTTCTTC. The chain is built from TRBV9 and TRBJ2-1; 8 nucleotides line up with TRBD2. Trimming cost V 3 bases and J 4 bases; bases outside gene matches: 3. There are 14 residues in the CDR3. Germline assignment: CDR1 SGDLS and CDR2 YYNGEE.

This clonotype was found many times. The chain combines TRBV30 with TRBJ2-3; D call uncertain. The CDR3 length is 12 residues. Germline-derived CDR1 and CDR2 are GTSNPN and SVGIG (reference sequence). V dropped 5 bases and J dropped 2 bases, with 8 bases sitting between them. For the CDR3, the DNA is TGTGCCTGGGGGTTTAACACAGATACGCAGTATTTT. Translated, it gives CAWGFNTDTQYF. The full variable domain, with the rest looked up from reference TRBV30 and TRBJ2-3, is SQTIHQWPATLVQPVGSPLSLECTVEGTSNPNLYWYRQAAGRGLQLLFYSVGIGQISSEVPQNLSASRPQDRQFILSSKKLLLSDSGFYLCAWGFNTDTQYFGPGTRLTVL.

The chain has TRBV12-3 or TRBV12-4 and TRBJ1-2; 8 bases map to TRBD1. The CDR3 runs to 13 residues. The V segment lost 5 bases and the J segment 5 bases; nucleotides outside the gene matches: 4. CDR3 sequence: CASSLRQGYGYTF. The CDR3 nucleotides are TGTGCCAGCAGTCTTCGACAGGGGTATGGCTACACCTTC.

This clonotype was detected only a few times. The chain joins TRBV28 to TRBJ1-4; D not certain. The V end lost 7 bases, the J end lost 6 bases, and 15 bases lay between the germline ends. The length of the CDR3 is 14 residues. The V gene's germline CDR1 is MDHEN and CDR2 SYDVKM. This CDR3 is CASTLDSEDEKLFF. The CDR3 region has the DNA TGTGCCAGCACTTTGGACTCGGAGGATGAAAAACTGTTTTTT.

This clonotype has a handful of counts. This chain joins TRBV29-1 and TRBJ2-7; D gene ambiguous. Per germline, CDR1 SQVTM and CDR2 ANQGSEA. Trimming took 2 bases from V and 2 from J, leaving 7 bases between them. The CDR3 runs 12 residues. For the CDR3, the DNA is TGCAGCGTTGAAATAAATCCCTACGAGCAGTACTTC. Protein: CSVEINPYEQYF.

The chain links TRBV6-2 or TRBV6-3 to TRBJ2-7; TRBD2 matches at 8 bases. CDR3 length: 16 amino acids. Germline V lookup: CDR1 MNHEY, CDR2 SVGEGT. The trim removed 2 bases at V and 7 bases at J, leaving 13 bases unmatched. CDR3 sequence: CASSYPLGGGTGEQYF. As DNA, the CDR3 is TGTGCCAGCAGTTACCCCCTTGGCGGGGGGACCGGGGAGCAGTACTTC.

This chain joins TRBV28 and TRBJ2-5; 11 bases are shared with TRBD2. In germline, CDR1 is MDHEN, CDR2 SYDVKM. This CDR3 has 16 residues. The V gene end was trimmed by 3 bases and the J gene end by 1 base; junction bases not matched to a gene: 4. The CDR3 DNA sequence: TGTGCCAGCAGTTTTTCCGGGACTAGCGGCCAAGAGACCCAGTACTTC. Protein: CASSFSGTSGQETQYF.

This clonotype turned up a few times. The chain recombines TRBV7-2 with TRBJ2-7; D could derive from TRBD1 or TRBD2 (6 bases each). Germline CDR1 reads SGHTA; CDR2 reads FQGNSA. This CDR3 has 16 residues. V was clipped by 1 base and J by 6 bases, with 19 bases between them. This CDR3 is CASSLDGGPRSGEQYF. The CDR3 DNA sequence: TGTGCCAGCAGCTTAGATGGGGGGCCACGATCTGGCGAGCAGTACTTC.

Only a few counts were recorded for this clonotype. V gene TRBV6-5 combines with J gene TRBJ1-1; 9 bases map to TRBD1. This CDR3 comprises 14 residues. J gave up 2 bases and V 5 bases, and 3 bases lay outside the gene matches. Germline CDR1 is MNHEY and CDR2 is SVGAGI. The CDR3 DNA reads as TGTGCCAGCAGTCGGACAGGGGCAAACACTGAAGCTTTCTTT. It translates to CASSRTGANTEAFF.